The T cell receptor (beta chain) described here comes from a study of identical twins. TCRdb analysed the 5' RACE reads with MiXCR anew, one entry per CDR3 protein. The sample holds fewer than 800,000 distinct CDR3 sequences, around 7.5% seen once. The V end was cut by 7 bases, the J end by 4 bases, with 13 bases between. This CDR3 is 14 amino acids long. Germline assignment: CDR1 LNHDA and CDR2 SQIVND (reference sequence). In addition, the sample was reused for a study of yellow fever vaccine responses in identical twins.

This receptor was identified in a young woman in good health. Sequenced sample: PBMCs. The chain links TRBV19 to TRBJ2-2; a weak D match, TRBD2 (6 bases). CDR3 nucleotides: TGTGCCAGTACGGGGGATTTTGGCACCGGGGAGCTGTTTTTT. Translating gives CASTGDFGTGELFF.